This passage covers 26 T cell receptor beta chains from one sample sequenced in a study of early T cells in non-severe SARS-CoV-2 infection. TCRdb re-derived calls from the 5' RACE reads in MiXCR, one entry per CDR3 protein. This sample has tens of thousands of distinct CDR3 sequences; approximately 9% occur once, and the top ten carry approximately 5.4%. Sample: whole blood, taken at baseline. All receptors derive from an adult who was a healthcare worker with PCR-confirmed SARS-CoV-2 infection or an uninfected control (not recorded which).

As concerns this clonotype: A single base separates this from a much larger clone, so it may be a read error. The DNA of the CDR3 is TGTGCCAGCAGTTCCGAGGGTACCCACGAGCAGTACTTC. This translates into CASSSEGTHEQYF. This chain links TRBV3-1 with TRBJ2-7; tentatively, D is TRBD2 (5 bases). CDR1 and CDR2 (germline): LGHDT, YNNKEL (reference sequence). The CDR3 is 13 amino acids. V gave up 6 bases and J gave up 5 bases, with 14 bases separating them.

This clonotype was counted only a few times. The V call is TRBV6-5, the J call TRBJ1-3; 7 bases agree with TRBD1. J gave up 2 bases and V 4 bases, and 8 bases lay outside the gene matches. Germline V gene lookup returns CDR1 MNHEY and CDR2 SVGAGI. The length of the CDR3 is 16 residues. CDR3 amino acids: CASSWFSGGPGNTIYF. CDR3 in DNA: TGTGCCAGCAGTTGGTTCTCAGGGGGGCCTGGAAACACCATATATTTT.

CDR3 protein: CASSSMGRQSGNTIYF. In nucleotides, the CDR3 is TGTGCCAGCAGCTCGATGGGACGGCAATCTGGAAACACCATATATTTT. The gene calls are TRBV11-2 and TRBJ1-3, with D possibly being TRBD1 (5 bases). This CDR3 has 16 residues. Germline CDR1 reads SGHAT; CDR2 reads FQNNGV. V was cut by 4 bases and J by 1 base, with 14 bases left in between.

The rearrangement uses TRBV7-2 and TRBJ2-3; 7 nucleotides match TRBD2. The junction had 2 bases not matched to a gene; V was cut back by 3 bases and J by 5 bases. This CDR3 is 13 amino acids long. CDR1 is SGHTA and CDR2 is FQGNSA in the germline V gene. Written as DNA, the CDR3 is TGTGCCAGCAGCTTTACGGGGGGAGATACGCAGTATTTT. The encoded protein is CASSFTGGDTQYF.

This clonotype was detected only a few times. J is TRBJ2-6 and V is TRBV24-1, with TRBD1 matching 10 bases. Germline V gene lookup returns CDR1 KGHDR and CDR2 SFDVKD. V was pared by 5 bases and J by 3 bases, with 9 bases of the junction left unmatched. The CDR3 is 18 residues long. The CDR3 reads CATSGQPGTGVGANVLTF. For the CDR3, the DNA is TGTGCCACCAGTGGCCAGCCCGGGACAGGGGTTGGGGCCAACGTCCTGACTTTC.

This clonotype appeared many times. The chain combines TRBV5-1 with TRBJ2-5, with D tentatively TRBD1 or TRBD2 (5 bases each). The germline V gene encodes CDR1 SGHRS and CDR2 YFSETQ. V lost 5 bases, J lost 5 bases, and 19 bases lay in between. This CDR3 is built from 15 residues. The CDR3 DNA is TGCGCCAGCAGTGGGGGAGTGCCCGTCTTGGAGACCCAGTACTTC. Translation: CASSGGVPVLETQYF.

Only a few counts were recorded for this clonotype. The rearrangement links TRBV5-1 to TRBJ1-2; 8 bases fit TRBD1. The CDR3 consists of 14 residues. J gave up 4 bases and V 3 bases, and 5 bases lay outside the gene matches. Germline-derived CDR1 and CDR2 are SGHRS and YFSETQ. The CDR3, as DNA: TGCGCCAGCAGCTCCGACAGGGGTCCCTATGGCTACACCTTC. As protein: CASSSDRGPYGYTF.

This clonotype was picked up many times. The genes are TRBV11-2 and TRBJ2-3; no firm D call. V lost 1 base and J lost 4, with 9 bases in between. This CDR3 spans 14 amino acids. Germline loops: CDR1 SGHAT, CDR2 FQNNGV. CDR3 in amino acids: CASSLGDRPDTQYF. CDR3 nucleotides: TGTGCCAGCAGCTTAGGGGATCGGCCAGATACGCAGTATTTT. Full variable domain (outside the CDR3, taken from reference TRBV11-2 and TRBJ2-3): EAGVAQSPRYKIIEKRQSVAFWCNPISGHATLYWYQQILGQGPKLLIQFQNNGVVDDSQLPKDRFSAERLKGVDSTLKIQPAKLEDSAVYLCASSLGDRPDTQYFGPGTRLTVL.

The chain combines TRBV4-3 with TRBJ1-2, with TRBD1 identical over 10 bases. The germline V gene has CDR1 LGHNA and CDR2 YSLEER. Trimming took 0 bases from V and 1 from J; bases not matched to a gene: 11. This CDR3 has 19 amino acids. The CDR3 DNA sequence: TGCGCCAGCAGCCAAGAGTCAGGACAGGGGGTGTCTGGTAACTATGGCTACACCTTC. Its translation: CASSQESGQGVSGNYGYTF.

This clonotype was counted many times. The chain employs TRBV5-1 and TRBJ2-7; the D is unclear. Trimming cost V 0 bases and J 2 bases, with 21 bases left between them. The CDR3 covers 18 residues. Germline assignment: CDR1 SGHRS and CDR2 YFSETQ. In DNA form, the CDR3 reads TGCGCCAGCAGCTTGGGGGGTGAACTGAAACTACCGCCCTACGAGCAGTACTTC. This gives the protein CASSLGGELKLPPYEQYF.

There are many counts of this clonotype. This CDR3 reads CASSLGSRREYRNEQFF. The DNA of the CDR3 is TGTGCCAGCAGCTTAGGGTCTAGGCGGGAGTACCGGAATGAGCAGTTCTTC. The genes are TRBV11-3 and TRBJ2-1; 7 bases match TRBD2. Losses at the gene ends were 1 base for V and 7 bases for J; bases not matched to a gene: 13. CDR3 length equals 17 residues. Germline CDR1 is SGHNT and CDR2 is YENEEA. Combining the CDR3 with reference TRBV11-3 and TRBJ2-1 gives the whole variable domain EAGVVQSPRYKIIEKKQPVAFWCNPISGHNTLYWYLQNLGQGPELLIRYENEEAVDDSQLPKDRFSAERLKGVDSTLKIQPAELGDSAVYLCASSLGSRREYRNEQFFGPGTRLTVL.

The chain links TRBV3-1 to TRBJ2-5; D unclear. CDR1 LGHDT and CDR2 YNNKEL come from the germline V gene (reference sequence). CDR3 size: 14 residues. V lost 1 base to trimming and J lost 7 bases, with 13 bases between them. CDR3 DNA sequence: TGTGCCAGCAGCCAAGTTCTGACAATCGGGACCCAGTACTTC. It encodes CASSQVLTIGTQYF.

This clonotype was counted at least ten times. The chain has TRBV7-3 and TRBJ2-3; D unresolved. The germline V and J ends were trimmed by 1 base and 0 bases, with 8 bases remaining between them. Looked up from germline, CDR1 is SGHTA and CDR2 is FQGTGA. The CDR3 is 15 amino acids. The CDR3 DNA sequence: TGTGCCAGCAGCTTAATTTCAGGAAGCACAGATACGCAGTATTTT. The encoded protein is CASSLISGSTDTQYF.

This clonotype was observed a few times. The rearrangement links TRBV5-1 to TRBJ2-6; D uncertain. CDR3 size: 15 residues. Germline V CDR1 and CDR2: SGHRS, YFSETQ. Trimming shortened V by 0 bases and J by 0 bases, and 4 bases separated the two germline ends. The CDR3 DNA reads TGCGCCAGCAGCTTGGTGCACTCTGGGGCCAACGTCCTGACTTTC. Its translation: CASSLVHSGANVLTF.

This clonotype was observed a handful of times. This sequence joins TRBV7-2 and TRBJ1-5, with TRBD1 matching 8 bases. This CDR3 is 17 amino acids long. V was clipped by 5 bases and J by 2 bases; unmatched bases: 11. Germline V gene sequence: CDR1 SGHTA, CDR2 FQGNSA. The CDR3 bases are TGTGCCAGCAGCCCAGGGGTGGACAGGGCGGGCAATCAGCCCCAGCATTTT. Amino acids: CASSPGVDRAGNQPQHF.

The genes are TRBV27 and TRBJ1-1; D is ambiguous. Germline CDR1 and CDR2: MNHEY and SMNVEV (reference sequence). This CDR3 contains 16 residues. Between the trimmed V and J ends, which lost 4 bases and 6 bases, there was a span of 21 bases. The CDR3 DNA is TGTGCCAGCAGTTCAGTTTGGGTCAAGCTTCGGGCTGAAGCTTTCTTT. It translates to CASSSVWVKLRAEAFF.

The sample holds many counts of this clonotype. V usage is TRBV24-1 and J usage is TRBJ2-2, with TRBD1 matching over 7 bases. The CDR3 is made up of 15 amino acids. V was pared by 7 bases and J by 3 bases, with 7 bases of the junction left unmatched. CDR1 is KGHDR and CDR2 is SFDVKD in the germline V gene. In DNA form, the CDR3 reads TGTGCCACCAGATCCGGACAGGACCACACCGGGGAGCTGTTTTTT. Translated, it gives CATRSGQDHTGELFF.

This clonotype was found a few times. The chain employs TRBV5-1 and TRBJ2-5; 8 bases agree with TRBD2. CDR1 SGHRS and CDR2 YFSETQ come from the germline V gene. The CDR3 length is 20 residues. J lost 1 base, V lost 4 bases, and 21 bases had no gene match. CDR3 loop: CASSLAPGSFSGVAQETQYF. The CDR3, as DNA: TGCGCCAGCAGCCTAGCGCCGGGCTCTTTTAGCGGGGTTGCCCAAGAGACCCAGTACTTC.

This clonotype showed up just a few times. The chain is built from TRBV5-1 and TRBJ2-7; TRBD2 aligns across 8 bases. The V gene end was trimmed by 6 bases and the J gene end by 6 bases; junction bases not matched to a gene: 11. Germline CDR1 SGHRS, CDR2 YFSETQ. The CDR3 length is 14 residues. DNA of the CDR3: TGCGCCAGCATGCCGGGAGGGAAATATGGCGAGCAGTACTTC. This encodes CASMPGGKYGEQYF.

This clonotype was detected ten times or more. The chain is built from TRBV6-5 and TRBJ2-3; 8 nucleotides agree with TRBD2. CDR1 is MNHEY, CDR2 SVGAGI, per germline. V trimming: 0 bases; J trimming: 10 bases; junction bases outside the gene matches: 9. This CDR3 is 15 amino acids long. CDR3 bases: TGTGCCAGCAGTTACTCCAGCGGGAGTCGTGGTGCGCAGTATTTT. Residues: CASSYSSGSRGAQYF.

CDR3 sequence: CASSLLGQGAGYEQYF. CDR3 bases: TGTGCCAGCAGCTTGTTGGGACAGGGGGCAGGGTACGAGCAGTACTTC. The rearrangement joins TRBV5-5 to TRBJ2-7, with 12 positions matching TRBD1. The CDR3 has 16 amino acids. J was trimmed by 4 bases and V by 1 base; bases with no gene match: 6. Germline assignment: CDR1 SGHKS and CDR2 YYEKEE (reference sequence).

There are a few counts of this clonotype. The chain is built from TRBV19 and TRBJ1-4; D gene unclear. This CDR3 is 14 amino acids long. CDR1 and CDR2 (germline): LNHDA, SQIVND (reference sequence). Between the trimmed V and J ends, which lost 3 bases and 7 bases, there was a span of 12 bases. CDR3 sequence: CASSMNPSGEKLFF. The CDR3, as DNA: TGTGCCAGTAGTATGAACCCCTCCGGTGAAAAACTGTTTTTT.

The gene calls are TRBV20-1 and TRBJ1-4; D might be TRBD1 (6 bases). The CDR3 is 13 amino acids. Germline V gives CDR1 DFQATT, CDR2 SNEGSKA (reference sequence). Deletions cut 6 bases from V and 8 bases from J, with 16 bases between. This CDR3 reads CSAEEGGDEKLFF. The CDR3 coding sequence is TGCAGTGCCGAGGAGGGGGGAGACGAAAAACTGTTTTTT.

There are many counts of this clonotype. The rearrangement joins TRBV7-2 to TRBJ2-1; D perhaps matches TRBD2 (7 bases). Trimming took 6 bases from V and 0 from J, leaving 15 bases between them. In germline, CDR1 is SGHTA, CDR2 FQGNSA. The CDR3 covers 16 residues. The DNA for the CDR3 is TGTGCCAGCAGTCAACAGGGAGGGAACTCCTACAATGAGCAGTTCTTC. Translated: CASSQQGGNSYNEQFF.

The chain employs TRBV11-2 and TRBJ2-2, with a weak D call TRBD2 (6 bases). Trimming removed 4 bases from V and 7 bases from J, with 10 bases in between. Per germline, CDR1 SGHAT and CDR2 FQNNGV. The CDR3 totals 13 residues. Written as DNA, the CDR3 is TGTGCCAGCAGCTCGGGACTTTTCGGGGAGCTGTTTTTT. This translates into CASSSGLFGELFF.

This clonotype was detected a few times. This chain uses TRBV12-3 or TRBV12-4 with TRBJ1-6; D not resolved. There are 12 residues in the CDR3. V was trimmed by 5 bases and J by 14 bases, leaving 13 bases between them. In DNA form, the CDR3 reads TGTGCCAGCAGTCCCGGTGGGAGGGCCCTCCACTTT. It translates to CASSPGGRALHF.